The 24 T cell receptor beta chains presented below share a single source sample, sequenced in a study of chemoradiotherapy in HPV16-positive cancers. Produced via immunoSEQ multiplex PCR; TCRdb's table is partial and in-frame only. Here the sample spans 45,000 to 60,000 clones, under 95% being singletons. Source: blood, taken from a patient who underwent chemoradiotherapy. The receptor source for this set is a human donor with HPV-associated anogenital cancer.

The chain joins TRBV6-4 to TRBJ1-5; D remains unclear. Deletions cut 2 bases from V and 0 bases from J, with 11 bases between. Germline lookup yields CDR1 MRHNA and CDR2 SNTAGT. This CDR3 comprises 16 residues. CDR3 sequence (DNA): TGTGCCAGCAGTGACAATCGAGATTATAGCAATCAGCCCCAGCATTTT. Amino acid sequence: CASSDNRDYSNQPQHF.

The chain is built from TRBV9 and TRBJ1-2; TRBD1 is a possible D gene (6 bases). The CDR3 consists of 15 residues. Germline V gene lookup returns CDR1 SGDLS and CDR2 YYNGEE. Between the trimmed V and J ends, which lost 6 bases and 2 bases, there was a span of 17 bases. The CDR3 DNA reads TGTGCCAGCACCCTGAAAGGGGGTTCAAACTATGGCTACACCTTC. Translating it yields CASTLKGGSNYGYTF.

The chain joins TRBV30 to TRBJ2-3, with D uncertain. Trimming stripped 2 bases from V and 0 bases from J, with 9 bases between. The CDR3 is 14 amino acids. Germline CDR1 and CDR2: GTSNPN and SVGIG (reference sequence). CDR3 loop: CAWSTEPSTDTQYF. As DNA, the CDR3 is TGTGCCTGGAGTACGGAGCCGAGCACAGATACGCAGTATTTT.

This clone was recorded only once. The V and J genes are TRBV7-9 and TRBJ2-7; 8 positions agree with TRBD2. CDR1 and CDR2 from the germline V gene are SEHNR and FQNEAQ (reference sequence). This CDR3 has 15 residues. The V segment lost 5 bases and the J segment 3 bases; nucleotides outside the gene matches: 9. In DNA, the CDR3 is TGTGCCAGCAGCCCGCCGTGGCGGGAGGTCTACGAGCAGTACTTC. It encodes CASSPPWREVYEQYF.

The V call is TRBV29-1, the J call TRBJ1-1, with D unresolved. V was trimmed by 3 bases and J by 8 bases, leaving 10 bases between them. The CDR3 consists of 11 residues. Germline V gives CDR1 SQVTM, CDR2 ANQGSEA. Here the CDR3 reads CSVENRREAFF. CDR3 coding DNA: TGCAGCGTTGAGAATCGGCGAGAAGCTTTCTTT.

This CDR3 is CASSLGPGVDSPLHF. The CDR3 bases are TGTGCCAGCAGCTTAGGCCCAGGGGTGGATTCACCCCTCCACTTT. The V call is TRBV11-2, the J call TRBJ1-6, with D possibly being TRBD1 (6 bases). CDR1 is SGHAT and CDR2 is FQNNGV in the germline V gene. V was pared by 1 base and J by 8 bases, with 12 bases between. The CDR3 runs to 15 residues.

There are a few counts of this clone. The same CDR3 also results from other DNA sequences found in this sample. The V and J genes are TRBV7-9 and TRBJ1-5, with no clear D. Trimming removed 0 bases from V and 0 bases from J, with 12 bases in between. Germline V gives CDR1 SEHNR, CDR2 FQNEAQ (reference sequence). The CDR3 is 17 amino acids. The CDR3 here is CASSLAREQYSNQPQHF. The CDR3 bases are TGTGCCAGCAGCTTAGCGAGGGAACAGTATAGCAATCAGCCCCAGCATTTT.

V usage is TRBV10-2 and J usage is TRBJ2-7; TRBD2 agrees at 8 bases. The trim removed 6 bases at V and 5 bases at J, leaving 12 bases unmatched. The CDR3 loop spans 15 amino acids. From germline, CDR1 is WSHSY and CDR2 SAAADI. The CDR3 region is CASSLLAVSLHEQYF. CDR3 sequence (DNA): TGCGCCAGCAGCCTACTAGCGGTTTCTTTACACGAGCAGTACTTC.

The chain carries TRBV30 and TRBJ1-4; possibly TRBD1 for D (5 bases). With 1 base removed from V and 7 bases from J, the gap between germline ends came to 10 bases. This CDR3 contains 13 residues. The V gene's germline CDR1 is GTSNPN and CDR2 SVGIG (reference sequence). The CDR3 protein is CAWSGAGTEKLFF. For the CDR3, the DNA is TGTGCCTGGAGTGGGGCCGGGACTGAAAAACTGTTTTTT. The variable domain in full, with the rest retrieved from reference TRBV30 and TRBJ1-4, is SQTIHQWPATLVQPVGSPLSLECTVEGTSNPNLYWYRQAAGRGLQLLFYSVGIGQISSEVPQNLSASRPQDRQFILSSKKLLLSDSGFYLCAWSGAGTEKLFFGSGTQLSVL.

The rearrangement uses TRBV5-1 and TRBJ2-2; 11 positions agree with TRBD1. V was pared by 5 bases and J by 5 bases, with 5 bases of the junction left unmatched. The CDR3 consists of 15 residues. Germline CDR1 reads SGHRS; CDR2 reads YFSETQ. The CDR3 DNA reads TGCGCCAGCAGTCGGACAGGGGGCAGGACCGGGGAGCTGTTTTTT. As protein: CASSRTGGRTGELFF.

As regards this clone: This sample also contains other DNA sequences that code for the same CDR3. This chain joins TRBV6-5 and TRBJ2-7; D is unresolved. There are 12 residues in the CDR3. The V end was cut by 6 bases, the J end by 6 bases, with 12 bases between. Germline lookup yields CDR1 MNHEY and CDR2 SVGAGI. This CDR3 reads CASSRTPAEQYF. The CDR3 region has the DNA TGTGCCAGCAGCCGTACCCCAGCCGAGCAGTACTTC.

This clone was detected only a few times. The chain's CDR3 is CASSQGGAKETQYF. CDR3 bases: TGTGCCAGCAGCCAAGGGGGCGCGAAAGAGACCCAGTACTTC. The chain uses TRBV11-3 and TRBJ2-5; 7 bases align to TRBD1. Germline V gene sequence: CDR1 SGHNT, CDR2 YENEEA. This CDR3 is built from 14 residues. The V gene end was trimmed by 5 bases and the J gene end by 3 bases; junction bases not matched to a gene: 6. Full variable domain (remainder filled in from reference TRBV11-3 and TRBJ2-5): EAGVVQSPRYKIIEKKQPVAFWCNPISGHNTLYWYLQNLGQGPELLIRYENEEAVDDSQLPKDRFSAERLKGVDSTLKIQPAELGDSAVYLCASSQGGAKETQYFGPGTRLLVL.

This rearrangement joins TRBV4-2 to TRBJ1-2; no reliable D call. This CDR3 is 15 amino acids long. V lost 0 bases and J lost 3, with 11 bases in between. Germline loops: CDR1 LGHNA, CDR2 YNFKEQ. The CDR3 DNA sequence: TGTGCCAGCAGCCAAGATGAAACAGTGGACTATGGCTACACCTTC. It is translated as CASSQDETVDYGYTF.

This chain links TRBV30 with TRBJ2-7; 12 bases are a match to TRBD2. Germline V gene sequence: CDR1 GTSNPN, CDR2 SVGIG (reference sequence). The CDR3 has 17 residues. The J segment lost 3 bases and the V segment lost 4 bases, leaving 13 bases of the junction unmatched. This chain's CDR3 is CAWTQRGLGLAGYEQYF. CDR3 in DNA: TGTGCCTGGACCCAAAGGGGATTGGGACTAGCGGGCTACGAGCAGTACTTC.

The rearrangement links TRBV15 to TRBJ1-4; D gene unclear. This CDR3 spans 15 amino acids. Trimming shortened V by 0 bases and J by 0 bases, and 5 bases separated the two germline ends. CDR1 is LNHNV, CDR2 YYDKDF, per germline (reference sequence). The CDR3 loop is CATSREQPTNEKLFF. The CDR3 coding sequence is TGTGCCACCAGCAGAGAACAGCCAACTAATGAAAAACTGTTTTTT.

J is TRBJ1-1 and V is TRBV15, with D unresolved. V lost 0 bases and J 1 base, leaving 6 bases between the germline ends. The germline V gene has CDR1 LNHNV and CDR2 YYDKDF (reference sequence). This CDR3 has 14 residues. DNA of the CDR3: TGTGCCACCAGCAGAGAAGAATCGAACACTGAAGCTTTCTTT. Translated, it gives CATSREESNTEAFF. The full variable domain, rest sourced from reference TRBV15 and TRBJ1-1, is DAMVIQNPRYQVTQFGKPVTLSCSQTLNHNVMYWYQQKSSQAPKLLFHYYDKDFNNEADTPDNFQSRRPNTSFCFLDIRSPGLGDTAMYLCATSREESNTEAFFGQGTRLTVV.

This chain joins TRBV6-5 and TRBJ1-2; the match to TRBD1 covers 9 bases. Germline values: CDR1 MNHEY, CDR2 SVGAGI. Trimming at V came to 2 bases and at J to 8 bases, leaving 6 bases not matched to a gene. This CDR3 spans 14 amino acids. The CDR3 spells CASSYTTGGGGYTF. DNA of the CDR3: TGTGCCAGCAGTTACACGACAGGGGGTGGCGGCTACACCTTC.

This clone was seen a single time. The chain is built from TRBV19 and TRBJ1-2; D call uncertain. CDR1 LNHDA and CDR2 SQIVND come from the germline V gene (reference sequence). The CDR3 sequence is 13 residues long. Trimming took off 2 bases at V and 4 bases at J, with 8 bases between the two ends. Written as DNA, the CDR3 is TGTGCCAGTAGTATAAGAGAAGCCTATGGCTACACCTTC. Translated, it gives CASSIREAYGYTF. The full variable domain, with the rest looked up from reference TRBV19 and TRBJ1-2, is DGGITQSPKYLFRKEGQNVTLSCEQNLNHDAMYWYRQDPGQGLRLIYYSQIVNDFQKGDIAEGYSVSREKKESFPLTVTSAQKNPTAFYLCASSIREAYGYTFGSGTRLTVV.

The CDR3 reads CASSPTGPGQGPYEQYF. The CDR3 nucleotides read TGTGCCAGCTCACCCACGGGACCGGGACAGGGGCCCTACGAGCAGTACTTC. This chain joins TRBV18 and TRBJ2-7, with TRBD1 matching over 10 bases. V trimming: 3 bases; J trimming: 2 bases; junction bases outside the gene matches: 10. In germline, CDR1 is KGHSH, CDR2 LQKENI. The CDR3 covers 17 residues.

The rearrangement uses TRBV4-2 and TRBJ2-3; 12 positions agree with TRBD2. The germline gives CDR1 LGHNA, CDR2 YNFKEQ. V trimming: 4 bases; J trimming: 3 bases; junction bases outside the gene matches: 2. CDR3 length equals 15 residues. CDR3 DNA: TGTGCCAGCAGCCCCGGACTAGCGGGGACAGATACGCAGTATTTT. Protein sequence: CASSPGLAGTDTQYF.

This chain joins TRBV6-6 and TRBJ1-1, with 8 bases identical to TRBD1. V lost 5 bases, J lost 0 bases, and 5 bases stayed unmatched. Germline CDR1 reads MNHNY; CDR2 reads SVGAGI (reference sequence). The CDR3 length is 15 residues. CDR3 DNA: TGTGCCAGCAGTCCACCGACAGGGGTGAACACTGAAGCTTTCTTT. Its protein is CASSPPTGVNTEAFF.

V gene TRBV7-2 combines with J gene TRBJ1-2, with D possibly TRBD1 on 6 matching bases. V shed 0 bases and J shed 6 bases, with 11 bases lying between them. This CDR3 is 14 amino acids long. Germline loops: CDR1 SGHTA, CDR2 FQGNSA. The CDR3 nucleotides read TGTGCCAGCAGCTTAGCTGCGGGGGCTGATGGCTACACCTTC. Protein: CASSLAAGADGYTF.

The rearrangement uses TRBV5-4 and TRBJ1-2, with 7 bases identical to TRBD1. The trim removed 4 bases at V and 4 bases at J, leaving 10 bases unmatched. CDR1 is SGHNT and CDR2 is YYREEE in the germline V gene (reference sequence). This CDR3 has 15 amino acids. CDR3 coding DNA: TGTGCCAGCAGCGCCACAGGGGATCTCGGCTATGGCTACACCTTC. Its protein product is CASSATGDLGYGYTF.

The genes are TRBV19 and TRBJ1-1; the D gene is possibly TRBD1 (6 bases). The germline V gene has CDR1 LNHDA and CDR2 SQIVND (reference sequence). The CDR3 contains 16 residues. Trimming left V 3 bases short and J 1 base short, with 15 bases between. The CDR3 loop reads CASSISGVPPNTEAFF. The CDR3 DNA sequence: TGTGCCAGTAGTATCTCAGGGGTTCCCCCGAACACTGAAGCTTTCTTT.